The next 8 T cell receptor beta chains were all read from a single sample in a study of blood T cell repertoires in COVID-19. The method was immunoSEQ multiplex PCR; TCRdb's version includes in-frame clones alone and lacks a portion of them. In the table there are approximately 250,000 clones, 80% to 90% of which are singletons. Input material: PBMCs or T cells enriched from blood (not recorded which). Receptor source: a woman between 25 and 40 years old with acute COVID-19.

The chain recombines TRBV11-1 with TRBJ2-3; 7 bases fit TRBD1. CDR3 length: 14 residues. V lost 5 bases to trimming and J lost 5 bases; unmatched junction nucleotides: 7. Germline CDR1 SGHAT, CDR2 FQDESV (reference sequence). The CDR3 spells CASSHDRTGDTQYF. Here the CDR3 DNA reads TGTGCCAGCAGCCACGACCGGACAGGAGATACGCAGTATTTT.

V and J are TRBV18 and TRBJ1-3, with a possible D match to TRBD1 (5 bases). Germline values: CDR1 KGHSH, CDR2 LQKENI. V was shortened by 5 bases and J by 1 base, with 12 bases between the two germline ends. The CDR3 has 15 residues. CDR3 protein: CASSESKGSGNTIYF. CDR3 nucleotide sequence: TGTGCCAGCTCAGAATCTAAGGGGTCTGGAAACACCATATATTTT.

The V and J genes are TRBV6-5 and TRBJ2-7, with TRBD1 identical over 7 bases. Germline CDR1 and CDR2: MNHEY and SVGAGI. V lost 3 bases and J lost 2; bases outside the gene matches: 4. The CDR3 totals 14 residues. The DNA for the CDR3 is TGTGCCAGCAGTTATCAGGGGGTGGCCTACGAGCAGTACTTC. It is translated as CASSYQGVAYEQYF.

This rearrangement joins TRBV18 to TRBJ2-2; a weak D match, TRBD1 (5 bases). V was shortened by 2 bases and J by 6 bases, with 10 bases between the two germline ends. Germline loops: CDR1 KGHSH, CDR2 LQKENI. The CDR3 loop spans 14 amino acids. The CDR3 spells CASSPVRAPGELFF. The CDR3, as DNA: TGTGCCAGCTCACCAGTCAGGGCTCCCGGGGAGCTGTTTTTT.

The V and J genes are TRBV28 and TRBJ1-6; D is perhaps TRBD1 (6 bases). Germline loops: CDR1 MDHEN, CDR2 SYDVKM. V lost 2 bases and J lost 9, with 11 bases in between. The length of the CDR3 is 14 residues. The CDR3 DNA sequence: TGTGCCAGCAGTTTACGGGGGGCGGGTTCACCCCTCCACTTT. Amino acids: CASSLRGAGSPLHF.

V gene TRBV18 combines with J gene TRBJ2-2; 9 positions agree with TRBD2. CDR3 length: 16 residues. The germline CDR1 and CDR2 sequences are KGHSH and LQKENI. V trimming: 5 bases; J trimming: 2 bases; junction bases outside the gene matches: 6. The chain's CDR3 is CASSSGGLANTGELFF. CDR3 coding DNA: TGTGCCAGCTCATCAGGGGGACTAGCCAACACCGGGGAGCTGTTTTTT.

J is TRBJ2-7 and V is TRBV4-1, with D perhaps matching TRBD1 (6 bases). Between the trimmed V and J ends, which lost 1 base and 4 bases, there was a span of 14 bases. This CDR3 spans 15 amino acids. Germline values: CDR1 MGHRA, CDR2 YSYEKL. The CDR3 loop is CASSQGEQGVYEQYF. The CDR3 DNA sequence: TGCGCCAGCAGCCAAGGGGAACAGGGAGTTTACGAGCAGTACTTC.

V usage is TRBV5-1 and J usage is TRBJ2-1; TRBD2 agrees at 8 bases. The CDR3 sequence is 15 residues long. Germline assignment: CDR1 SGHRS and CDR2 YFSETQ. V shed 3 bases and J 9 bases; nucleotides not matched to a gene: 11. This CDR3 reads CASSSVAGHPSEQFF. CDR3 nucleotide sequence: TGCGCCAGCAGCTCAGTAGCGGGACACCCCAGTGAGCAGTTCTTC.